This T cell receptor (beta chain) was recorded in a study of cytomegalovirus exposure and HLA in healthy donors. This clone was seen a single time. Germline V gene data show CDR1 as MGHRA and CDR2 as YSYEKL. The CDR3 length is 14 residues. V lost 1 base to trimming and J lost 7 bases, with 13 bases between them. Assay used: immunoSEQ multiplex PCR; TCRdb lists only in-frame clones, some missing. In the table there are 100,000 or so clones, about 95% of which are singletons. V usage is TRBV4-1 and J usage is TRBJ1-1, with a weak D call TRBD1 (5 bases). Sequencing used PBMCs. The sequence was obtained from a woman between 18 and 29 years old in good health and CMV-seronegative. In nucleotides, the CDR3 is TGCGCCAGCAGCCAAGCCTATACAGGTTATGAAGCTTTCTTT. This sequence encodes CASSQAYTGYEAFF.